These T cell receptor beta chains were read from a single sample in a study of T cell responses to AZD1222 COVID-19 vaccine. Only in-frame clones appear in the TCRdb table, and some are missing; sequencing was by immunoSEQ multiplex PCR. The data contain under 150,000 clones, roughly 92% of them singletons. Source: peripheral blood, taken 28 days after the second AZD1222 dose. Receptors were obtained from an adult who received the AZD1222 COVID-19 vaccine. CDR3s include the opening cysteine and the closing phenylalanine or tryptophan. The D gene is left open where the match is weak. Not all rows give a size; the values are once, few, many and, for expanded clones, a class.

>TRBJ1-2|.|TRBV19|.
TGTGCCAGTAGTATGGGGACTCTGTCAGGCTACACCTTC
CASSMGTLSGYTF
>TRBJ1-2|.|TRBV28|.
TGTGCCAGCAGCCCTTGGGTGGAGTCTTTCTATGGCTACACCTTC
CASSPWVESFYGYTF
>TRBJ1-1|.|TRBV5-1|.
TGCGCCAGCAGCTCGTCAGAAGGCTCTGAAGCTTTCTTT
CASSSSEGSEAFF
>TRBJ1-2|.|TRBV4-3|once
TGCGCCAGCAGCCAAGATCAAGGAACATCGTCATATGGCTACACCTTC
CASSQDQGTSSYGYTF
>TRBJ1-2|TRBD1|TRBV7-2|.
TGTGCCAGCAGCTCGGACAGGGTTTTGGCGGTTTATGGCTACACCTTC
CASSSDRVLAVYGYTF
>TRBJ2-3|.|TRBV4-2|.
TGTGCCAGCAGCCAAGATGGGGCGGCAGATACGCAGTATTTT
CASSQDGAADTQYF
>TRBJ2-1|.|TRBV2|.
TGTGCCAGCAGTTACCGGGAAGACAATGAGCAGTTCTTC
CASSYREDNEQFF
>TRBJ1-5|TRBD1|TRBV2|.
TGTGCCAGCAGTCCGACAGGGGCCCCCAATCAGCCCCAGCATTTT
CASSPTGAPNQPQHF
>TRBJ2-6|.|TRBV5-8|.
TGTGCCAGCAGCCTCTTTCATAACTCTGGGGCCAACGTCCTGACTTTC
CASSLFHNSGANVLTF
>TRBJ2-1|TRBD2|TRBV5-4|.
TGTGCCAGCAGCCGCGGGACTAGCCCCAGTCACAATGAGCAGTTCTTC
CASSRGTSPSHNEQFF
>TRBJ1-2|TRBD1|TRBV4-1|.
TGCGCCAGCAGCCAAGTGAACAGGGGCGTGGAGGGCTACACCTTC
CASSQVNRGVEGYTF
>TRBJ1-1|.|TRBV7-9|.
TGTGCCAGCAGCTTCGGAGGTGGGACTGAAGCTTTCTTT
CASSFGGGTEAFF
>TRBJ2-2|.|TRBV7-3|once
TGTGCCAGCAGGGGCAAGACGGGGAATCGCACCGGGGAGCTGTTTTTT
CASRGKTGNRTGELFF
>TRBJ2-2|.|TRBV11-1|.
TGTGCCAGCAGCTTAGTCCAGACGAACACCGGGGAGCTGTTTTTT
CASSLVQTNTGELFF
>TRBJ2-1|TRBD2|TRBV2|.
TGTGCCAGCAGACTAGCGTATGAGCAGTTCTTC
CASRLAYEQFF
>TRBJ1-6|.|TRBV4-1|.
TGCGCCAGCTGTAGGACTGGTCCACCCCTCCACTTT
CASCRTGPPLHF
>TRBJ2-3|TRBD2|TRBV7-2|.
TGTGCCAGCAGCTTACAAGCGGGGGGGTCAGATACGCAGTATTTT
CASSLQAGGSDTQYF
>TRBJ2-1|.|TRBV6-1|.
TGTGCCAGCAGTGATGGACCCTCCACGTACAATGAGCAGTTCTTC
CASSDGPSTYNEQFF
>TRBJ1-2|.|TRBV9|.
TGTGCCAGCAGCGTAGGGCTTTCGGACTATGGCTACACCTTC
CASSVGLSDYGYTF
>TRBJ1-1|TRBD1|TRBV27|.
TGTGCCAGCAGTTTAAGAGGTCAGGGGGCAGGATCCACTGAAGCTTTCTTT
CASSLRGQGAGSTEAFF
>TRBJ1-2|.|TRBV6-5|.
TGTGCCAGCAGTCCCACCCCCAGGGGAGACTATGGCTACACCTTC
CASSPTPRGDYGYTF
>TRBJ1-2|.|TRBV7-2|.
TGTGCCAGCAGCTTGGCAGGGCCTGGCGGCTACACCTTC
CASSLAGPGGYTF
>TRBJ1-2|.|TRBV20-1|once
TGCAGCTACAGCTTTGACTATGGCTACACCTTC
CSYSFDYGYTF
>TRBJ2-2|.|TRBV27|.
TGTGCCAGCAGTCCAGTTCTAGGAACCGGGGAGCTGTTTTTT
CASSPVLGTGELFF
>TRBJ1-4|.|TRBV7-8|once
TGTGCCAGCAGCTTAACCGGGAGCCTTTGGGGGACTAATGAAAAACTGTTTTTT
CASSLTGSLWGTNEKLFF
>TRBJ2-7|TRBD1|TRBV7-2|.
TGTGCCAGCAGCTTAGACAGGGGGCGGAGGGAGCAGTACTTC
CASSLDRGRREQYF
>TRBJ1-2|.|TRBV12-3/TRBV12-4|.
TGTGCCAGCAGTTTTAGTGGCACCGGCTACACCTTC
CASSFSGTGYTF
>TRBJ1-5|.|TRBV27|.
TGTGCCAGCAGCCCCTTAGGGGGGGCATATCAGCCCCAGCATTTT
CASSPLGGAYQPQHF
>TRBJ1-2|.|TRBV6-2/TRBV6-3|.
TGTGCCAGCAGTCAACAGACAGGCTATGGCTACACCTTC
CASSQQTGYGYTF
>TRBJ1-2|TRBD1|TRBV14|.
TGTGCCAGCAGCCCTATGGACAGGAGATTCGGTGGCTACACCTTC
CASSPMDRRFGGYTF